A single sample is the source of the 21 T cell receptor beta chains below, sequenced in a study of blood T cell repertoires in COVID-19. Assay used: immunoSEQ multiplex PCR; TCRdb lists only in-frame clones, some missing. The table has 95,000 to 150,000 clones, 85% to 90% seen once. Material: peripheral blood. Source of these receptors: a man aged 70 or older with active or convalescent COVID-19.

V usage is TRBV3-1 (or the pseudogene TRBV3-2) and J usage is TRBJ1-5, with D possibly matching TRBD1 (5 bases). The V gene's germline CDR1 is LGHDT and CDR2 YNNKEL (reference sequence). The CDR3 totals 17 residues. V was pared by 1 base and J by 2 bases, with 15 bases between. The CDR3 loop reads CASSQGSQGGGNQPQHF. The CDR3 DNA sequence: TGTGCCAGCAGCCAAGGATCTCAAGGAGGGGGCAATCAGCCCCAGCATTTT.

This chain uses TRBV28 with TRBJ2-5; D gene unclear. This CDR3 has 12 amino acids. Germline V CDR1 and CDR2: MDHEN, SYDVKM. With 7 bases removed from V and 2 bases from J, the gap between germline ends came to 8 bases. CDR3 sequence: CASNGGQETQYF. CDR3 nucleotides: TGTGCCAGCAACGGCGGACAAGAGACCCAGTACTTC.

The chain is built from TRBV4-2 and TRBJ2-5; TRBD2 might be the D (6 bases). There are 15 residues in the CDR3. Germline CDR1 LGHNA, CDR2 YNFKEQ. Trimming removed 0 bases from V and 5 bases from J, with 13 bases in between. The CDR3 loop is CASSQEEGLLETQYF. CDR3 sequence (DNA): TGTGCCAGCAGCCAAGAGGAGGGACTCCTGGAGACCCAGTACTTC.

CDR3 DNA sequence: TGTGCCAGCAGCAGGGACAGCTCCAATCAGCCCCAGCATTTT. The encoded protein is CASSRDSSNQPQHF. J is TRBJ1-5 and V is TRBV27, with 7 nucleotides matching TRBD1. The ends lost 6 bases at V and 3 bases at J; junction bases unmatched: 5. The CDR3 length is 14 residues. Per the germline V gene, CDR1 is MNHEY and CDR2 is SMNVEV (reference sequence).

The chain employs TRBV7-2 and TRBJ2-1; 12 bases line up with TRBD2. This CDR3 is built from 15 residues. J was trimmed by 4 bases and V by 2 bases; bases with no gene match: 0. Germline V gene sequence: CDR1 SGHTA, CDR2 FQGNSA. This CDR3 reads CASSLLAGGYNEQFF. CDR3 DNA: TGTGCCAGCAGCTTACTAGCGGGAGGGTACAATGAGCAGTTCTTC.

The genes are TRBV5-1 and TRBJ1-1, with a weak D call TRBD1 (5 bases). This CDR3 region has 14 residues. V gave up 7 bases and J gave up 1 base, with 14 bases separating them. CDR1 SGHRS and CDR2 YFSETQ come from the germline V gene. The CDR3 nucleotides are TGCGCCAGCCGGGACTCACGATGGAACACTGAAGCTTTCTTT. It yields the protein CASRDSRWNTEAFF.

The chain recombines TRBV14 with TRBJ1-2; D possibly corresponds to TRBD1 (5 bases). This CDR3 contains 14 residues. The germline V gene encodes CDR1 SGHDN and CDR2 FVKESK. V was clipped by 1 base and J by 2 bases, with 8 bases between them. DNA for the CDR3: TGTGCCAGCAGCCAAGGGGGCTTGAACTATGGCTACACCTTC. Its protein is CASSQGGLNYGYTF.

CDR3 sequence: CASSMRQGYEQYF. The CDR3 region has the DNA TGTGCCAGTAGTATGAGACAGGGGTACGAGCAGTACTTC. This rearrangement joins TRBV19 to TRBJ2-7; TRBD1 agrees at 8 bases. Germline loops: CDR1 LNHDA, CDR2 SQIVND (reference sequence). Unmatched junction bases numbered 2, after V lost 3 bases and J lost 4 bases. The CDR3 contains 13 residues. Full variable domain (remainder filled in from reference TRBV19 and TRBJ2-7): DGGITQSPKYLFRKEGQNVTLSCEQNLNHDAMYWYRQDPGQGLRLIYYSQIVNDFQKGDIAEGYSVSREKKESFPLTVTSAQKNPTAFYLCASSMRQGYEQYFGPGTRLTVT.

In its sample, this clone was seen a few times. Here the CDR3 DNA reads TGTGCCAGCAGTTTATCCCGGACTAGCGGGAGGACGAGCTCCTACAATGAGCAGTTCTTC. Translation: CASSLSRTSGRTSSYNEQFF. The chain couples TRBV28 to TRBJ2-1, with TRBD2 matching over 14 bases. The CDR3 length is 20 residues. The germline V gene has CDR1 MDHEN and CDR2 SYDVKM. V shed 1 base and J 0 bases; nucleotides not matched to a gene: 8.

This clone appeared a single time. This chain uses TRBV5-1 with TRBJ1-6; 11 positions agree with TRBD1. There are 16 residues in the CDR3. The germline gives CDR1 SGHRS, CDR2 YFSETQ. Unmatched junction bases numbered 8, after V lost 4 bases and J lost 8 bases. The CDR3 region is CASSLGQGANYSPLHF. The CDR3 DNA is TGCGCCAGCAGCCTAGGACAGGGGGCAAATTATTCACCCCTCCACTTT.

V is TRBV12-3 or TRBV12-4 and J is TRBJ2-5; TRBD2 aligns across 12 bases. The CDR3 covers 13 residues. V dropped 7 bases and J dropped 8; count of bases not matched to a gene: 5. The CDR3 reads CASMTSGRVTQYF. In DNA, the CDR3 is TGTGCCAGCATGACTAGCGGGAGAGTAACCCAGTACTTC.

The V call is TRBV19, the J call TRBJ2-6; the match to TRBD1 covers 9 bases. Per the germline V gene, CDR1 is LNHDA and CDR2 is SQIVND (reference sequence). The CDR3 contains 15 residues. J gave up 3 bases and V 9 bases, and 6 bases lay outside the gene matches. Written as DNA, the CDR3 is TGTGCCAGCTCCCCGACAGGGGGTGGGGCCAACGTCCTGACTTTC. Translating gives CASSPTGGGANVLTF.

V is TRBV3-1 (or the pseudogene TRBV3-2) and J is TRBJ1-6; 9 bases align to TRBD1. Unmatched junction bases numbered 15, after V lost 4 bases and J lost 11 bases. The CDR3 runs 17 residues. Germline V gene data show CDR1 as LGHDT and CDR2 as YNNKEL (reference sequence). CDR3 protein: CASSLRGRTGGRTPLHF. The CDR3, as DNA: TGTGCCAGCAGCCTACGGGGCAGAACAGGGGGCAGGACACCCCTCCACTTT.

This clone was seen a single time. This CDR3 reads CASSLLTSGGWETQYF. CDR3 sequence (DNA): TGTGCCAGCAGCCTGTTGACTAGCGGGGGCTGGGAGACCCAGTACTTC. The chain employs TRBV14 and TRBJ2-5, with 12 bases aligning to TRBD2. Trimming took 4 bases from V and 5 from J; bases not matched to a gene: 8. The V gene's germline CDR1 is SGHDN and CDR2 FVKESK. The CDR3 is 16 residues long.

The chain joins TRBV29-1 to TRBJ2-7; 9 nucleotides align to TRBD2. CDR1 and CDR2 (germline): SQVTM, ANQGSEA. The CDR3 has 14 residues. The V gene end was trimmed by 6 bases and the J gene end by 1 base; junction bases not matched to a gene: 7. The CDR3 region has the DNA TGCAGCGTCGTACTAGCGGGCGCTTCCTACGAGCAGTACTTC. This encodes CSVVLAGASYEQYF.

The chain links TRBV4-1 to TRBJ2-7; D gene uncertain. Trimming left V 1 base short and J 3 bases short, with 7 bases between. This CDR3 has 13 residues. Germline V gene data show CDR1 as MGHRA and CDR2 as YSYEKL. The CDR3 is CASSQVADYEQYF. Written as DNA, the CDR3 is TGCGCCAGCAGCCAAGTGGCAGACTACGAGCAGTACTTC.

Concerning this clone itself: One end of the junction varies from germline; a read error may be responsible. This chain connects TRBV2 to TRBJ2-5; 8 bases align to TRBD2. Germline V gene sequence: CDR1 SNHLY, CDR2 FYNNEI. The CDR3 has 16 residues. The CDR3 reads CASSEDGRAGQKTQYF. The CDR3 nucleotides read TGTGCCAGCAGTGAAGACGGGAGGGCCGGCCAAAAGACCCAGTACTTC.

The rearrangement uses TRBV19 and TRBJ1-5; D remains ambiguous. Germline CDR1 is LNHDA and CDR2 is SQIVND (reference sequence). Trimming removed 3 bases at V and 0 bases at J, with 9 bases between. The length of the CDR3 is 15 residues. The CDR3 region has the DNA TGTGCCAGTAGTATCGGGATTAATAGCAATCAGCCCCAGCATTTT. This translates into CASSIGINSNQPQHF.

In nucleotides, the CDR3 is TGTGCCAGCAGTGAATCTGGGGACAGTTTCTTGGATCGTCGTGGCTACACCTTC. As protein: CASSESGDSFLDRRGYTF. The chain joins TRBV6-1 to TRBJ1-2, with 7 positions matching TRBD1. The J segment lost 7 bases and the V segment lost 2 bases, leaving 19 bases of the junction unmatched. This CDR3 is 18 amino acids long. Per germline, CDR1 MNHNS and CDR2 SASEGT.

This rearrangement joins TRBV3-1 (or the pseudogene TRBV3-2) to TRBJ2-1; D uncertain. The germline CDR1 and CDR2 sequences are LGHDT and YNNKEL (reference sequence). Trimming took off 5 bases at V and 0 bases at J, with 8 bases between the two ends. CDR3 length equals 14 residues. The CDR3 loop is CASSRQSSYNEQFF. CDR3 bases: TGTGCCAGCAGCAGACAAAGCTCCTACAATGAGCAGTTCTTC.

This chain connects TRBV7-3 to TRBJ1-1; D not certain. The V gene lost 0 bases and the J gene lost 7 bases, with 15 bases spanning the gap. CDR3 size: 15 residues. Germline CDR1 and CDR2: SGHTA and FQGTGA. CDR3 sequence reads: CASSLTHGGLSEAFF. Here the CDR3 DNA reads TGTGCCAGCAGCTTAACTCATGGAGGTCTAAGTGAAGCTTTCTTT.